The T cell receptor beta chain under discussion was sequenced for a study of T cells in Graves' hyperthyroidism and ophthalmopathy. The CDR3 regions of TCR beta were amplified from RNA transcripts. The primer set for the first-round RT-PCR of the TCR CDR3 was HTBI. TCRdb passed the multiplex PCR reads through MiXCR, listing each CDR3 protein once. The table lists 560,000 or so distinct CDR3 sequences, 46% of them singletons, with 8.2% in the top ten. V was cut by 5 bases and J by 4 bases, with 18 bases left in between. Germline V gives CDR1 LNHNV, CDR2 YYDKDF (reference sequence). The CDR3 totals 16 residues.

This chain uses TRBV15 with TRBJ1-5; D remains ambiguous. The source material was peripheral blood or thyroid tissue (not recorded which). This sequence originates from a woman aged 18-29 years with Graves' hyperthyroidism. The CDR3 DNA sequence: TGTGCCACCAGCCTAGCAGATAGAGCGGGAAATCAGCCCCAGCATTTT. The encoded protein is CATSLADRAGNQPQHF.